This is a list of T cell receptor beta chains from one sample in a study of monozygotic twins with inflammatory bowel disease. TCRdb reprocessed the 5' RACE reads and reports one entry per CDR3 protein, with no DNA. The sample has some 330,000 distinct CDR3 sequences. The source material was blood. These receptors were taken from a human donor with ulcerative colitis or Crohn's disease, or a healthy co-twin of an affected twin (not recorded which). The CDR3 runs from the conserved cysteine through the conserved F or W.

v_call: TRBV20-1; j_call: TRBJ2-6; cdr3_aa: CSARDSYSGANVLTF
v_call: TRBV28; j_call: TRBJ2-3; cdr3_aa: CASSFYGLAGTDTQYF
v_call: TRBV19; j_call: TRBJ2-7; cdr3_aa: CASSLSTPRPGEQYF
v_call: TRBV5-1; j_call: TRBJ1-2; cdr3_aa: CASSVAGTGRHFDYTF
v_call: TRBV7-2; j_call: TRBJ2-1; cdr3_aa: CASSFGGTSYNEQFF
v_call: TRBV5-1; j_call: TRBJ1-2; cdr3_aa: CASSLGIGGRAGYTF
v_call: TRBV6-5; j_call: TRBJ1-1; cdr3_aa: CASSYSTARTEAFF
v_call: TRBV20-1; j_call: TRBJ2-4; cdr3_aa: CSARVNRAGVLSRNIQYF
v_call: TRBV3-1; j_call: TRBJ2-1; cdr3_aa: CASSPRSGGADEQFF
v_call: TRBV6-2/TRBV6-3; j_call: TRBJ2-7; cdr3_aa: CASSYWQNYEQYF
v_call: TRBV7-2; j_call: TRBJ2-7; cdr3_aa: CASSRVSSGYEQYF
v_call: TRBV4-2; j_call: TRBJ2-5; cdr3_aa: CASRRDQTQYF
v_call: TRBV12-3/TRBV12-4; j_call: TRBJ1-1; cdr3_aa: CASTGDSLNTEAFF
v_call: TRBV7-2; j_call: TRBJ2-3; cdr3_aa: CASSLQGLARNTDTQYF
v_call: TRBV7-9; j_call: TRBJ2-1; cdr3_aa: CASSLDGGSSYNEQFF
v_call: TRBV5-1; j_call: TRBJ1-1; cdr3_aa: CASSKQTGANTEAFF
v_call: TRBV3-1; j_call: TRBJ2-2; cdr3_aa: CATQGLNTGELFF
v_call: TRBV7-2; j_call: TRBJ2-7; cdr3_aa: CASSLTSGRNEQYF
v_call: TRBV20-1; j_call: TRBJ2-1; cdr3_aa: CSAHRRDRSYNEQFF
v_call: TRBV7-2; j_call: TRBJ1-3; cdr3_aa: CASSPPGKRNTIYF
v_call: TRBV12-3/TRBV12-4; j_call: TRBJ1-6; cdr3_aa: CASRLGQGNSPLHF
v_call: TRBV24-1; j_call: TRBJ2-5; cdr3_aa: CATSPREGRLQETQYF
v_call: TRBV12-3/TRBV12-4; j_call: TRBJ2-1; cdr3_aa: CASTDSYNEQFF
v_call: TRBV2; j_call: TRBJ1-2; cdr3_aa: CASSAKSSSGGYTF
v_call: TRBV5-1; j_call: TRBJ1-3; cdr3_aa: CASSMDRGLGNTIYF
v_call: TRBV18; j_call: TRBJ2-5; cdr3_aa: CASSPGLPSGSETQYF
v_call: TRBV5-1; j_call: TRBJ1-4; cdr3_aa: CASGAGNPTNEKLFF
v_call: TRBV7-2; j_call: TRBJ2-4; cdr3_aa: CASSRSGVPLSIQYF
v_call: TRBV27; j_call: TRBJ1-3; cdr3_aa: CASGRQYPTGNTIYF
v_call: TRBV29-1; j_call: TRBJ2-2; cdr3_aa: CSVAEDLRAGELFF
v_call: TRBV29-1; j_call: TRBJ1-4; cdr3_aa: CSVAVATNEKLFF
v_call: TRBV3-1; j_call: TRBJ2-7; cdr3_aa: CASSRSRDEQYF
v_call: TRBV2; j_call: TRBJ2-1; cdr3_aa: CASSVTGTGGPNEQFF
v_call: TRBV4-3; j_call: TRBJ1-2; cdr3_aa: CASSQGGTYGYTF
v_call: TRBV28; j_call: TRBJ2-7; cdr3_aa: CASKIQGENYEQYF
v_call: TRBV28; j_call: TRBJ2-7; cdr3_aa: CASNAPGQFYWGMSEQYF
v_call: TRBV7-2; j_call: TRBJ2-7; cdr3_aa: CASSYQYEQYF
v_call: TRBV7-2; j_call: TRBJ2-4; cdr3_aa: CASSLAGPIQYF
v_call: TRBV30; j_call: TRBJ2-4; cdr3_aa: CAWLNLAKNIQYF
v_call: TRBV21-1; j_call: TRBJ2-1; cdr3_aa: CASSILLSLAGDNEQFF
v_call: TRBV12-3/TRBV12-4; j_call: TRBJ2-5; cdr3_aa: CASSFRQQETQYF
v_call: TRBV11-1; j_call: TRBJ2-1; cdr3_aa: CASSLLPGQTNNEQFF
v_call: TRBV5-4; j_call: TRBJ2-6; cdr3_aa: CASSLKIQSGANVLTF
v_call: TRBV6-2/TRBV6-3; j_call: TRBJ2-1; cdr3_aa: CASSYMRVYNEQFF
v_call: TRBV12-3/TRBV12-4; j_call: TRBJ1-1; cdr3_aa: CASSLAPRGQKNTEAFF
v_call: TRBV20-1; j_call: TRBJ2-3; cdr3_aa: CSARADRVPDTQYF
v_call: TRBV6-2/TRBV6-3; j_call: TRBJ2-1; cdr3_aa: CASSYPRRSSYNEQFF
v_call: TRBV3-1; j_call: TRBJ1-6; cdr3_aa: CASRKDPGGYAPLHF
v_call: TRBV27; j_call: TRBJ2-1; cdr3_aa: CASSNRGTYNEQFF
v_call: TRBV18; j_call: TRBJ2-4; cdr3_aa: CASSPWSAGQRYEAKNIQYF
v_call: TRBV27; j_call: TRBJ1-4; cdr3_aa: CASSPTPGTGGEKLFF
v_call: TRBV7-9; j_call: TRBJ1-2; cdr3_aa: CASSSRQGDGYGYTF